This TCR beta chain originates from a study of cytomegalovirus exposure and HLA in healthy donors. Study-wide context: Approximately 81% of around 400 genotyped donors fell in the Caucasian-associated ancestry cluster.

From germline, CDR1 is SGHAT and CDR2 FQNNGV. The V and J ends lost 4 bases and 2 bases respectively, with 9 bases between them. The CDR3 runs 14 residues. This clone was seen more than once but under ten times. No antigen is known for it. Use of 60 Vbeta and 13 Jbeta primers characterized the PCR. Generated by immunoSEQ multiplex PCR, the TCRdb table keeps only in-frame clones and is missing some. The sample shows 130,000 to 150,000 clones, approximately 78% of them seen only once. Whole-study findings and limits: Researchers reportedly found TCR beta sequences accurately predicted most subjects' HLA-A and HLA-B alleles. The classifier, whose performance was assessed in both the original and validation cohorts, reportedly diagnosed cytomegalovirus status with high specificity and sensitivity.

This receptor was obtained from a man in his forties in good health and CMV-seropositive. V is TRBV11-2 and J is TRBJ2-1, with no clear D. Material: PBMCs. CDR3 sequence: CASSSTRTYNEQFF. CDR3 nucleotide sequence: TGTGCCAGCAGCTCAACCAGGACCTACAATGAGCAGTTCTTC.